Shown below are 24 T cell receptor beta chains from a single sample sequenced in a study of T cells after yellow fever vaccination. MiXCR, applied by TCRdb to the 5' RACE reads, yields one record per CDR3 protein. This table holds some 400,000 distinct CDR3 sequences, roughly 6.2% found once. The source was PBMCs, collected 5 days after the yellow fever booster vaccination. The receptors here all came from a man between 25 and 39 years old who received the YFV17D yellow fever vaccine.

This clonotype has ten or more counts. This chain connects TRBV20-1 to TRBJ2-3, with TRBD2 matching over 8 bases. Per the germline V gene, CDR1 is DFQATT and CDR2 is SNEGSKA (reference sequence). The CDR3 sequence is 12 residues long. V lost 6 bases to trimming and J lost 6 bases; unmatched junction nucleotides: 5. CDR3 sequence (DNA): TGCAGTGCGGGGACTAGTCCGGATACGCAGTATTTT. This codes for CSAGTSPDTQYF.

DNA for the CDR3: TGTGCCAGCAGCCGGGGACTAGCGGGAGAGGTGCAGTACTTC. Translating it yields CASSRGLAGEVQYF. This sequence joins TRBV5-6 and TRBJ2-7; 14 nucleotides agree with TRBD2. Germline-derived CDR1 and CDR2 are SGHDT and YYEEEE. The CDR3 has 14 residues. The J segment lost 9 bases and the V segment lost 4 bases, leaving 6 bases of the junction unmatched.

The chain links TRBV11-1 to TRBJ2-1, with TRBD2 identical over 12 bases. Looked up from germline, CDR1 is SGHAT and CDR2 is FQDESV (reference sequence). The CDR3 extends over 20 amino acids. Trimming cost V 5 bases and J 0 bases; bases outside gene matches: 14. CDR3 in DNA: TGTGCCAGCAGCGGAGAGTGGACTAGCGGGAATCCGAGCTCCTACAATGAGCAGTTCTTC. It specifies CASSGEWTSGNPSSYNEQFF.

This clonotype has ten or more counts. This chain uses TRBV7-2 with TRBJ2-5; D may be TRBD2 (5 bases). The V end was cut by 5 bases, the J end by 3 bases, with 13 bases between. Per germline, CDR1 SGHTA and CDR2 FQGNSA. This CDR3 comprises 14 residues. CDR3 amino acids: CASSVSRLKETQYF. The CDR3 DNA reads as TGTGCCAGCAGCGTTTCCCGACTAAAAGAGACCCAGTACTTC.

This clonotype has a handful of counts. The chain combines TRBV25-1 with TRBJ2-3; 8 positions agree with TRBD2. Losses at the gene ends were 4 bases for V and 11 bases for J; bases not matched to a gene: 2. CDR3 length equals 11 residues. CDR1 and CDR2 (germline): MGHDK, SYGVNS. CDR3 nucleotide sequence: TGTGCCAGCAGTGTAAGCGGGAGGCAGTATTTT. It is translated as CASSVSGRQYF. The full variable domain, with the rest looked up from reference TRBV25-1 and TRBJ2-3, is EADIYQTPRYLVIGTGKKITLECSQTMGHDKMYWYQQDPGMELHLIHYSYGVNSTEKGDLSSESTVSRIRTEHFPLTLESARPSHTSQYLCASSVSGRQYFGPGTRLTVL.

J is TRBJ2-2 and V is TRBV23-1; tentative D call: TRBD2 (5 bases). TRBV23-1 is given ORF status, its function remaining uncertain. This CDR3 has 16 amino acids. CDR3 amino acids: CVTRQRVRPGGGELFF. The CDR3 DNA is TGCGTCACCAGGCAGAGGGTGCGCCCTGGTGGCGGGGAGCTGTTTTTT.

The chain joins TRBV20-1 to TRBJ1-3; D gene uncertain. Germline CDR1 DFQATT, CDR2 SNEGSKA (reference sequence). V lost 0 bases, J lost 0 bases, and 12 bases lay in between. The CDR3 extends over 16 amino acids. The CDR3 reads CSARDGAGHSGNTIYF. The DNA for the CDR3 is TGCAGTGCTAGAGATGGTGCCGGTCACTCTGGAAACACCATATATTTT.

The chain is built from TRBV4-3 and TRBJ2-1, with TRBD2 matching over 7 bases. This CDR3 is built from 15 residues. Germline loops: CDR1 LGHNA, CDR2 YSLEER. J was trimmed by 8 bases and V by 0 bases; bases with no gene match: 7. The CDR3 protein is CASSQDSYRGDEQFF. The CDR3 nucleotides read TGCGCCAGCAGCCAAGATAGCTACCGGGGGGATGAGCAGTTCTTC.

The chain employs TRBV15 and TRBJ2-5, with 8 nucleotides matching TRBD2. From germline, CDR1 is LNHNV and CDR2 YYDKDF (reference sequence). V gave up 0 bases and J gave up 0 bases; unmatched junction bases: 6. The CDR3 length is 17 residues. CDR3 protein: CATSREVGSGNQETQYF. The CDR3 DNA sequence: TGTGCCACCAGCAGAGAAGTAGGTAGCGGGAACCAAGAGACCCAGTACTTC.

The chain has TRBV7-6 and TRBJ2-3, with a possible D match to TRBD1 (5 bases). The CDR3 spans 16 residues. Trimming stripped 5 bases from V and 7 bases from J, with 22 bases between. CDR1 and CDR2 from the germline V gene are SGHVS and FNYEAQ. CDR3 sequence reads: CASSASRTLHGYTQYF. CDR3 nucleotide sequence: TGTGCCAGCAGCGCTTCTCGGACACTTCATGGATATACGCAGTATTTT. The whole variable domain, filled in from reference TRBV7-6 and TRBJ2-3, reads GAGVSQSPRYKVTKRGQDVALRCDPISGHVSLYWYRQALGQGPEFLTYFNYEAQQDKSGLPNDRFSAERPEGSISTLTIQRTEQRDSAMYRCASSASRTLHGYTQYFGPGTRLTVL.

This clonotype was picked up a small number of times. The gene calls are TRBV5-1 and TRBJ1-3; D may be TRBD1 (5 bases). The CDR3 runs to 13 residues. Germline V gene sequence: CDR1 SGHRS, CDR2 YFSETQ. Trimming took 4 bases from V and 4 from J, leaving 9 bases between them. CDR3 DNA: TGCGCCAGCAGCCCAGGGTCGGGAAACACCATATATTTT. It translates to CASSPGSGNTIYF. Supplemented by reference TRBV5-1 and TRBJ1-3, the full variable domain reads KAGVTQTPRYLIKTRGQQVTLSCSPISGHRSVSWYQQTPGQGLQFLFEYFSETQRNKGNFPGRFSGRQFSNSRSEMNVSTLELGDSALYLCASSPGSGNTIYFGEGSWLTVV.

This clonotype appeared a few times. The chain is built from TRBV20-1 and TRBJ2-7; a weak D match, TRBD2 (6 bases). CDR1 and CDR2 (germline): DFQATT, SNEGSKA (reference sequence). The CDR3 has 16 amino acids. V gave up 3 bases and J gave up 2 bases, with 20 bases separating them. CDR3 amino acids: CSASGGVHFAPYEQYF. The CDR3 coding sequence is TGCAGTGCTAGTGGAGGGGTACATTTCGCACCCTACGAGCAGTACTTC.

This clonotype was recorded many times. The chain has TRBV7-2 and TRBJ1-1; 7 bases line up with TRBD1. Unmatched junction bases numbered 6, after V lost 2 bases and J lost 6 bases. The CDR3 has 14 residues. Germline CDR1 and CDR2: SGHTA and FQGNSA. CDR3 nucleotides: TGTGCCAGCAGCTTACTTGGGGACAGCTCTGAAGCTTTCTTT. The encoded protein is CASSLLGDSSEAFF. Variable domain in full (rest from reference TRBV7-2 and TRBJ1-1): GAGVSQSPSNKVTEKGKDVELRCDPISGHTALYWYRQSLGQGLEFLIYFQGNSAPDKSGLPSDRFSAERTGGSVSTLTIQRTQQEDSAVYLCASSLLGDSSEAFFGQGTRLTVV.

The sample holds many counts of this clonotype. This rearrangement joins TRBV20-1 to TRBJ2-4, with D possibly TRBD2 on 5 matching bases. CDR1 and CDR2 from the germline V gene are DFQATT and SNEGSKA (reference sequence). The CDR3 consists of 14 residues. Between the trimmed V and J ends, which lost 2 bases and 9 bases, there was a span of 17 bases. This CDR3 reads CSARLPPGRVIQYF. The CDR3, as DNA: TGCAGTGCTAGACTCCCACCGGGAAGGGTCATTCAGTACTTC.

CDR3 region: CASSSQTGGSEAFF. The CDR3 coding sequence is TGTGCCAGCAGCTCACAGACAGGGGGAAGTGAAGCTTTCTTT. The chain recombines TRBV7-2 with TRBJ1-1; 9 nucleotides align to TRBD1. The V gene's germline CDR1 is SGHTA and CDR2 FQGNSA. Losses at the gene ends were 4 bases for V and 7 bases for J; bases not matched to a gene: 7. The CDR3 has 14 residues.

This clonotype turned up a few times. V and J are TRBV12-5 and TRBJ2-5, with TRBD2 identical over 7 bases. Trimming took 0 bases from V and 5 from J; bases not matched to a gene: 24. Germline values: CDR1 LGHNT, CDR2 FRNRAP. This CDR3 region has 21 residues. CDR3 sequence reads: CASGLVQAVYAGVGSAETQYF. The CDR3 bases are TGTGCTAGTGGTTTGGTACAGGCCGTGTATGCGGGAGTGGGCTCGGCGGAGACCCAGTACTTC. Supplemented by reference TRBV12-5 and TRBJ2-5, the full variable domain reads DARVTQTPRHKVTEMGQEVTMRCQPILGHNTVFWYRQTMMQGLELLAYFRNRAPLDDSGMPKDRFSAEMPDATLATLKIQPSEPRDSAVYFCASGLVQAVYAGVGSAETQYFGPGTRLLVL.

This clonotype was seen at least ten times. The rearrangement joins TRBV28 to TRBJ2-3, with TRBD2 matching over 7 bases. The CDR3 covers 15 residues. The V segment lost 2 bases and the J segment 4 bases; nucleotides outside the gene matches: 6. Germline V gives CDR1 MDHEN, CDR2 SYDVKM. The CDR3 sequence is CASSLGGSGPDTQYF. The CDR3 DNA follows: TGTGCCAGCAGTTTAGGCGGGAGTGGGCCAGATACGCAGTATTTT.

The J gene is TRBJ2-1, the V gene TRBV20-1, with 10 bases aligning to TRBD2. The CDR3 runs 15 residues. In germline, CDR1 is DFQATT, CDR2 SNEGSKA (reference sequence). Germline trimming cut 6 bases from V and 7 bases from J; bases unmatched to any gene: 12. The CDR3 region has the DNA TGCAGTGCCCTCCTGACGGGACTAGCGATAAATGAGCAGTTCTTC. It translates to CSALLTGLAINEQFF.

This clonotype was seen repeatedly, ten times or more. The genes are TRBV20-1 and TRBJ2-5, with D perhaps assigned TRBD1 or TRBD2 (5 bases each). V gave up 5 bases and J gave up 5 bases, with 15 bases separating them. In germline, CDR1 is DFQATT, CDR2 SNEGSKA (reference sequence). The CDR3 spans 13 residues. The CDR3 here is CSARDGLGETQYF. CDR3 DNA: TGCAGTGCTCGGGACGGCCTTGGGGAGACCCAGTACTTC.

The chain couples TRBV7-9 to TRBJ2-5, with 9 nucleotides matching TRBD2. The germline V gene encodes CDR1 SEHNR and CDR2 FQNEAQ (reference sequence). V was clipped by 5 bases and J by 5 bases; unmatched bases: 12. CDR3 length equals 16 residues. The chain's CDR3 is CASSVLAGGPTETQYF. The CDR3 nucleotides read TGTGCCAGCAGCGTCCTCGCGGGAGGGCCGACGGAGACCCAGTACTTC.

In its sample, this clonotype was seen a few times. The chain combines TRBV5-1 with TRBJ2-1; no definite D call. Germline CDR1 SGHRS, CDR2 YFSETQ. V lost 0 bases to trimming and J lost 4 bases, with 11 bases between them. The CDR3 totals 15 residues. The CDR3 protein is CASSLGLPSYNEQFF. The CDR3 bases are TGCGCCAGCAGCTTGGGTCTGCCGTCGTACAATGAGCAGTTCTTC.

A word on this clonotype: This sequence may be a read error, since a much larger clone differs from it by one base. The CDR3 does not close with the conserved phenylalanine or tryptophan, likely indicating a read error. The genes are TRBV7-8 and TRBJ2-7; 11 bases are shared with TRBD2. This CDR3 spans 16 amino acids. Losses at the gene ends were 0 bases for V and 7 bases for J; bases not matched to a gene: 8. Germline CDR1 is SGHVS and CDR2 is FQNEAQ. This chain's CDR3 is CASSLAGGSGRGEQYS. CDR3 coding DNA: TGTGCCAGCAGCTTAGCGGGGGGTAGCGGGAGGGGGGAGCAGTACTCC.

The chain couples TRBV15 to TRBJ2-1, with TRBD2 identical over 13 bases. The CDR3 has 23 residues. The V gene end was trimmed by 0 bases and the J gene end by 4 bases; junction bases not matched to a gene: 21. Germline V gene lookup returns CDR1 LNHNV and CDR2 YYDKDF (reference sequence). CDR3 in DNA: TGTGCCACCAGCAGAGACCATCGGGGGAGACCTCGGACTAGCGGGAGTGTATACAATGAGCAGTTCTTC. It codes for CATSRDHRGRPRTSGSVYNEQFF.

This clonotype was recorded at least ten times. The chain has TRBV10-3 and TRBJ1-2, with D unclear. V lost 0 bases, J lost 5 bases, and 13 bases lay in between. Germline CDR1 is ENHRY and CDR2 is SYGVKD. There are 15 residues in the CDR3. CDR3 nucleotides: TGTGCCATCAGTGAGTCGACTTCGGGGTTGTATGGCTACACCTTC. Its protein product is CAISESTSGLYGYTF.